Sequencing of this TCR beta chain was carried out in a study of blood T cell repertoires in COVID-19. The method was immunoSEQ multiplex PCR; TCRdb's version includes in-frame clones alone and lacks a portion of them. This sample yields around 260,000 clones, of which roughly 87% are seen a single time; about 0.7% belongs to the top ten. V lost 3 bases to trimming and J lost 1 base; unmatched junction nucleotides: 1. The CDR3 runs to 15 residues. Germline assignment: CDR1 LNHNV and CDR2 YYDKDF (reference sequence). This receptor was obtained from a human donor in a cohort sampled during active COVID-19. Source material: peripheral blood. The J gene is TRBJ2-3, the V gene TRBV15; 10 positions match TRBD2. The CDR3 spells CATSRGTSGTDTQYF. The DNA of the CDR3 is TGTGCCACCAGCAGGGGGACTAGCGGCACAGATACGCAGTATTTT.